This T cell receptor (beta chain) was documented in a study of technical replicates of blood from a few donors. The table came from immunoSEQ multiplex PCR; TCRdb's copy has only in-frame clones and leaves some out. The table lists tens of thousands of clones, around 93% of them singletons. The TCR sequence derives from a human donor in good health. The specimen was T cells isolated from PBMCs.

The CDR3 here is CASSIPGQPKDTEAFF. The CDR3, as DNA: TGTGCCAGTAGTATCCCGGGACAACCGAAGGACACTGAAGCTTTCTTT. The chain joins TRBV19 to TRBJ1-1; tentatively, D is TRBD1 (6 bases). The CDR3 covers 16 residues. Germline lookup yields CDR1 LNHDA and CDR2 SQIVND (reference sequence). Trimming pared 3 bases from V and 3 bases from J, leaving 17 bases between.